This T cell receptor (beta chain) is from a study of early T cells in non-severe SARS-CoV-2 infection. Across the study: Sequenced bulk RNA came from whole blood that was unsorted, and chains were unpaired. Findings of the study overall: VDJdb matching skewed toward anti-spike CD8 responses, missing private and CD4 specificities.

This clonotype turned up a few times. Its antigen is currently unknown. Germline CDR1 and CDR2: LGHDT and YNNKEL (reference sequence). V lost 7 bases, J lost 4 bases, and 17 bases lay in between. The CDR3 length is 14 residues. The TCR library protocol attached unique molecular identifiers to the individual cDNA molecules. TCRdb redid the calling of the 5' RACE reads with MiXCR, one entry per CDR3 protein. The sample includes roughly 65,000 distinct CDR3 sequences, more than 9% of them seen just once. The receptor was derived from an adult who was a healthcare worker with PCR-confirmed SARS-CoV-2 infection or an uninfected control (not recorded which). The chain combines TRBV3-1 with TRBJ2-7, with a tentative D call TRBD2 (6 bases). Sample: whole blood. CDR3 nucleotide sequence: TGTGCCAGCACCAAAGGCGCAGGGAGGTACGAGCAGTACTTC. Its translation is CASTKGAGRYEQYF.